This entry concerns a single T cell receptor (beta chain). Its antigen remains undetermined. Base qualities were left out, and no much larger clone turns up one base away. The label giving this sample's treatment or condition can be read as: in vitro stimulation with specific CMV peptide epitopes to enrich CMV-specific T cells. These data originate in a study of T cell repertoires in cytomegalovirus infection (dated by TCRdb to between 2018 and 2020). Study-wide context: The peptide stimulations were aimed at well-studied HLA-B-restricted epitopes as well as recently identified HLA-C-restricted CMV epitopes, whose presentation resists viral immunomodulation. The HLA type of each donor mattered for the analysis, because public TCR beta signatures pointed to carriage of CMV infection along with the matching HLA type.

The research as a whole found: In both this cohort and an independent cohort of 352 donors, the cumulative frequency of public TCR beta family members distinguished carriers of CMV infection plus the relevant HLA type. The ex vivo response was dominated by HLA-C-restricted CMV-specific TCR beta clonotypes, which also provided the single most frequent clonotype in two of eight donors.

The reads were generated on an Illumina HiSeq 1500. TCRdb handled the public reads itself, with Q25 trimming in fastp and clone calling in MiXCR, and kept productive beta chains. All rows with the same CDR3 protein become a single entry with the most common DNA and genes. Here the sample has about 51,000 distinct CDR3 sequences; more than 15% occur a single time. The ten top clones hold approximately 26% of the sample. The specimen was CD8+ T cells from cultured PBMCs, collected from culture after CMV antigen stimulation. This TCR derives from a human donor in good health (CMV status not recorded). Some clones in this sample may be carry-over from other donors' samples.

The CDR3 is CASRLLAGGTDTQYF. At the DNA level, the sequence is TGTGCCAGCAGACTACTAGCGGGAGGCACAGATACGCAGTATTTT. The chain is encoded by TRBV7-8 joined to TRBJ2-3; 11 bases in the middle match TRBD2. Here V drops 6 bases and J drops 1 base, and the junction holds 3 bases not matched to any gene. The germline V gene sets CDR1 to SGHVS and CDR2 to FQNEAQ. The CDR3 contains 15 residues, cysteine and phenylalanine counted. Only the CDR3 region is kept as DNA, spanning 45 bases read in frame from base 1.